These 26 T cell receptor beta chains were all obtained from the same sample, sequenced in a study of blood T cell repertoires in COVID-19. Some clones are missing from TCRdb's copy, which holds only in-frame ones; the method was immunoSEQ multiplex PCR. Seen here are about 210,000 clones, roughly 86% observed once, and the top ten hold 9% to 12%. Specimen: PBMCs or T cells enriched from blood (not recorded which). The receptor set was obtained from a man aged 18 to 35 with acute COVID-19.

This chain uses TRBV5-4 with TRBJ1-2; the match to TRBD1 covers 8 bases. Germline-derived CDR1 and CDR2 are SGHNT and YYREEE (reference sequence). The CDR3 contains 13 residues. With V trimmed by 4 bases and J by 6 bases, 5 bases remained unmatched. In DNA form, the CDR3 reads TGTGCCAGCAGCCGACAGGGGTCCGATGGCTACACCTTC. As protein: CASSRQGSDGYTF. Based on the CDR3 plus reference TRBV5-4 and TRBJ1-2, the full variable domain is ETGVTQSPTHLIKTRGQQVTLRCSSQSGHNTVSWYQQALGQGPQFIFQYYREEENGRGNFPPRFSGLQFPNYSSELNVNALELDDSALYLCASSRQGSDGYTFGSGTRLTVV.

The chain links TRBV7-9 to TRBJ1-4; possible D gene TRBD1, 6 bases. From germline, CDR1 is SEHNR and CDR2 FQNEAQ (reference sequence). The CDR3 extends over 14 amino acids. Trimming took 1 base from V and 6 from J, leaving 9 bases between them. This chain's CDR3 is CASSLDRADEKLFF. For the CDR3, the DNA is TGTGCCAGCAGCTTAGACAGGGCTGATGAAAAACTGTTTTTT.

This sequence joins TRBV11-3 and TRBJ1-5; 7 nucleotides agree with TRBD1. The length of the CDR3 is 15 residues. Trimming cost V 8 bases and J 1 base; bases outside gene matches: 8. In germline, CDR1 is SGHNT, CDR2 YENEEA. The CDR3 sequence: CASPTGDISNQPQHF. In DNA form, the CDR3 reads TGTGCCAGCCCAACAGGGGACATAAGCAATCAGCCCCAGCATTTT.

The CDR3: CASSQALNTEAFF. The CDR3 nucleotides are TGTGCCAGTAGTCAGGCCTTGAACACTGAAGCTTTCTTT. The rearrangement uses TRBV19 and TRBJ1-1, with D hard to call. CDR1 LNHDA and CDR2 SQIVND come from the germline V gene (reference sequence). Between the trimmed V and J ends, which lost 5 bases and 0 bases, there was a span of 7 bases. CDR3 length equals 13 residues.

This chain links TRBV11-3 with TRBJ2-1; D is possibly TRBD2 (5 bases). The CDR3 contains 18 residues. V lost 0 bases and J 5 bases, leaving 20 bases between the germline ends. Germline V CDR1 and CDR2: SGHNT, YENEEA. CDR3 in DNA: TGTGCCAGCAGCTTAGATCTGGGAGCTCTGGTCGGCCACAATGAGCAGTTCTTC. As protein: CASSLDLGALVGHNEQFF.

V and J are TRBV7-2 and TRBJ2-2; D remains unclear. Germline V gene data show CDR1 as SGHTA and CDR2 as FQGNSA. The V end was cut by 3 bases, the J end by 4 bases, with 9 bases between. The CDR3 is made up of 14 amino acids. CDR3: CASSFQAFTGELFF. CDR3 DNA sequence: TGTGCCAGCAGCTTTCAGGCGTTCACCGGGGAGCTGTTTTTT.

The chain couples TRBV6-5 to TRBJ2-7, with 7 bases that match TRBD1. Germline values: CDR1 MNHEY, CDR2 SVGAGI. After removal of 0 bases from V and 4 bases from J, the junction contained 0 bases not matched to a gene. The CDR3 is 13 amino acids. The CDR3 reads CASSYSTGYEQYF. The CDR3 region has the DNA TGTGCCAGCAGTTACTCGACAGGGTACGAGCAGTACTTC.

This chain joins TRBV7-8 and TRBJ2-7, with 7 bases that match TRBD1. CDR3 length: 15 amino acids. CDR1 is SGHVS and CDR2 is FQNEAQ in the germline V gene. Germline trimming cut 5 bases from V and 2 bases from J; bases unmatched to any gene: 9. The CDR3 sequence is CASSRRDTGAYEQYF. The CDR3 DNA reads TGTGCCAGCAGCCGCCGGGATACAGGGGCCTACGAGCAGTACTTC.

The chain recombines TRBV5-4 with TRBJ2-1; 7 bases fit TRBD2. The germline V gene has CDR1 SGHNT and CDR2 YYREEE (reference sequence). The CDR3 has 18 amino acids. V lost 4 bases and J lost 0; bases outside the gene matches: 13. The CDR3 DNA follows: TGTGCCAGCAGCGGAGCCACTACGACTAGCTCCTCCTACAATGAGCAGTTCTTC. This encodes CASSGATTTSSSYNEQFF. Full variable domain (rest looked up from reference TRBV5-4 and TRBJ2-1): ETGVTQSPTHLIKTRGQQVTLRCSSQSGHNTVSWYQQALGQGPQFIFQYYREEENGRGNFPPRFSGLQFPNYSSELNVNALELDDSALYLCASSGATTTSSSYNEQFFGPGTRLTVL.

This clone was observed once. This chain uses TRBV9 with TRBJ1-1; 7 bases map to TRBD1. Germline CDR1 and CDR2: SGDLS and YYNGEE. This CDR3 has 16 residues. V was pared by 5 bases and J by 0 bases, with 10 bases of the junction left unmatched. The CDR3 here is CASSLLRGQLNTEAFF. Written as DNA, the CDR3 is TGTGCCAGCAGTTTGCTTAGGGGACAGCTGAACACTGAAGCTTTCTTT.

CDR3 protein: CASSSDRNQETQYF. As DNA, the CDR3 is TGTGCCAGCAGCTCCGACAGGAACCAAGAGACCCAGTACTTC. The chain couples TRBV5-4 to TRBJ2-5, with D possibly TRBD1 on 6 matching bases. The CDR3 has 14 amino acids. In germline, CDR1 is SGHNT, CDR2 YYREEE (reference sequence). The V end lost 3 bases, the J end lost 0 bases, and 9 bases lay between the germline ends.

The rearrangement links TRBV30 to TRBJ2-7; 7 nucleotides match TRBD1. Germline V lookup: CDR1 GTSNPN, CDR2 SVGIG (reference sequence). The CDR3 contains 13 residues. Trimming removed 1 base from V and 5 bases from J; junction bases left unmatched: 5. The CDR3 loop reads CAWSEGQGDEQYF. As DNA, the CDR3 is TGTGCCTGGAGTGAGGGGCAGGGGGACGAGCAGTACTTC.

CDR3 protein: CAGQVGDEQFF. The CDR3 nucleotides read TGTGCCGGACAGGTTGGGGATGAGCAGTTCTTC. The genes are TRBV12-3 or TRBV12-4 and TRBJ2-1; 7 bases align to TRBD1. The CDR3 spans 11 residues. Trimming removed 11 bases from V and 8 bases from J; junction bases left unmatched: 6.

J is TRBJ1-1 and V is TRBV19; D is possibly TRBD1 (5 bases). Germline-derived CDR1 and CDR2 are LNHDA and SQIVND (reference sequence). Trimming pared 4 bases from V and 0 bases from J, leaving 15 bases between. This CDR3 region has 16 residues. This CDR3 is CASSTGRTLMNTEAFF. The CDR3 DNA reads TGTGCCAGTAGTACCGGGAGGACACTGATGAACACTGAAGCTTTCTTT.

This clone occurred a few times. V gene TRBV28 combines with J gene TRBJ1-2; 7 bases fit TRBD1. This CDR3 is built from 14 residues. The V and J ends lost 6 bases and 3 bases, in that order; junction bases with no gene match: 7. The germline gives CDR1 MDHEN, CDR2 SYDVKM. The CDR3 loop is CASSTGVWDYGYTF. The CDR3 DNA follows: TGTGCCAGCAGCACAGGGGTTTGGGACTATGGCTACACCTTC.

The V call is TRBV28, the J call TRBJ1-3, with D possibly TRBD1 on 5 matching bases. The CDR3 extends over 20 amino acids. V was shortened by 4 bases and J by 0 bases, with 25 bases between the two germline ends. Germline assignment: CDR1 MDHEN and CDR2 SYDVKM. CDR3 DNA: TGTGCCAGCAGTTCCCGATCGGGACGGGACTTTATCCGCTCTGGAAACACCATATATTTT. Encoded protein: CASSSRSGRDFIRSGNTIYF.

The rearrangement uses TRBV4-3 and TRBJ1-1; the match to TRBD1 covers 7 bases. This CDR3 region has 16 residues. V lost 2 bases and J lost 7; bases outside the gene matches: 13. Germline assignment: CDR1 LGHNA and CDR2 YSLEER. CDR3 amino acids: CASSQTPGGGSFEAFF. In DNA form, the CDR3 reads TGCGCCAGCAGCCAAACCCCTGGAGGGGGCAGTTTTGAAGCTTTCTTT.

The chain carries TRBV28 and TRBJ1-4; the D is unclear. Germline loops: CDR1 MDHEN, CDR2 SYDVKM. The CDR3 is made up of 14 amino acids. Between the trimmed V and J ends, which lost 3 bases and 6 bases, there was a span of 11 bases. For the CDR3, the DNA is TGTGCCAGCAGTTTGGGAGCGTCTCATGAAAAACTGTTTTTT. Translation gives CASSLGASHEKLFF. Together with reference TRBV28 and TRBJ1-4, the CDR3 gives the full variable domain: DVKVTQSSRYLVKRTGEKVFLECVQDMDHENMFWYRQDPGLGLRLIYFSYDVKMKEKGDIPEGYSVSREKKERFSLILESASTNQTSMYLCASSLGASHEKLFFGSGTQLSVL.

The V call is TRBV6-5, the J call TRBJ1-2, with D possibly TRBD1 on 5 matching bases. Germline values: CDR1 MNHEY, CDR2 SVGAGI. V shed 6 bases and J shed 0 bases, with 8 bases lying between them. The CDR3 spans 13 residues. The CDR3 here is CASSGHSNYGYTF. CDR3 in DNA: TGTGCCAGCAGCGGACATTCTAACTATGGCTACACCTTC.

The J gene is TRBJ2-1, the V gene TRBV2; TRBD2 aligns across 11 bases. This CDR3 has 18 amino acids. The ends lost 6 bases at V and 4 bases at J; junction bases unmatched: 14. The V gene's germline CDR1 is SNHLY and CDR2 FYNNEI. As DNA, the CDR3 is TGTGCCAGCAGCCCTCGAGGGGGTGGGACTAGCGGTTACAATGAGCAGTTCTTC. Residues: CASSPRGGGTSGYNEQFF.

The chain has TRBV27 and TRBJ2-3; 14 bases fit TRBD2. V lost 3 bases, J lost 3 bases, and 8 bases stayed unmatched. Germline CDR1 and CDR2: MNHEY and SMNVEV (reference sequence). CDR3 length: 18 amino acids. The DNA for the CDR3 is TGTGCCAGCAGTTTCCTGGGACTAGCGGGAGTTAGAACAGATACGCAGTATTTT. It translates to CASSFLGLAGVRTDTQYF.

The gene calls are TRBV28 and TRBJ2-5; 10 nucleotides match TRBD2. V lost 5 bases and J lost 1; bases outside the gene matches: 4. The CDR3 spans 15 residues. Germline V CDR1 and CDR2: MDHEN, SYDVKM. The CDR3, as DNA: TGTGCCAGCAGTCTAGCGGGAGACCCCCAAGAGACCCAGTACTTC. Amino acid sequence: CASSLAGDPQETQYF.

Of note for this clone: In the same sample, other DNA sequences code for this CDR3. The CDR3 DNA reads as TGTGCCAGCAGCCCCTCGGGAACACACACAGATACGCAGTATTTT. It specifies CASSPSGTHTDTQYF. The chain has TRBV7-8 and TRBJ2-3; possibly TRBD2 for D (5 bases). Between the trimmed V and J ends, which lost 5 bases and 2 bases, there was a span of 14 bases. Germline CDR1 SGHVS, CDR2 FQNEAQ. The CDR3 consists of 15 residues.

The chain recombines TRBV28 with TRBJ2-7; 8 bases fit TRBD2. V shed 4 bases, J shed 7 bases, and the junction held 18 bases outside the gene matches. Germline V gene data show CDR1 as MDHEN and CDR2 as SYDVKM. There are 17 residues in the CDR3. The CDR3, as DNA: TGTGCCAGCAGTTCCCAACTGGTTAGCGGGGAACGGAGAGAGCAGTACTTC. Its protein is CASSSQLVSGERREQYF.

The CDR3 DNA reads TGTGCCAGCAGTGCTGGGGGCGCGAACACCGGGGAGCTGTTTTTT. Translating gives CASSAGGANTGELFF. The chain has TRBV11-3 and TRBJ2-2; possibly TRBD1 for D (6 bases). In germline, CDR1 is SGHNT, CDR2 YENEEA. The CDR3 sequence is 15 residues long. Trimming took 6 bases from V and 0 from J, leaving 11 bases between them.

The chain uses TRBV19 and TRBJ2-1, with a tentative D call TRBD1 (5 bases). This CDR3 has 14 amino acids. From germline, CDR1 is LNHDA and CDR2 SQIVND (reference sequence). The V and J ends lost 5 bases and 6 bases respectively, with 14 bases between them. This CDR3 reads CASSPGNMINEQFF. Written as DNA, the CDR3 is TGTGCCAGTAGTCCAGGGAATATGATCAATGAGCAGTTCTTC. Filled out from reference TRBV19 and TRBJ2-1, the complete variable domain reads DGGITQSPKYLFRKEGQNVTLSCEQNLNHDAMYWYRQDPGQGLRLIYYSQIVNDFQKGDIAEGYSVSREKKESFPLTVTSAQKNPTAFYLCASSPGNMINEQFFGPGTRLTVL.